A single sample gave rise to the 7 T cell receptor beta chains below, sequenced in a study of CD8+ T cells in alopecia areata. The authors extracted RNA and reverse transcribed it into cDNA as the sequencing template. Method: immunoSEQ multiplex PCR; TCRdb's copy keeps in-frame clones and lacks some. The table includes around 250,000 clones, roughly 69% detected once. Sequenced here: CD4+ T cells sorted from blood, sampled at week 0. These receptors were obtained from a human donor with alopecia areata.

The CDR3 DNA reads as TGTGCCAGCACCCTTAGCGGGGGGCTGGGCACTGAAGCTTTCTTT. Protein product: CASTLSGGLGTEAFF. The V gene is TRBV7-2, the J gene TRBJ1-1, with D perhaps TRBD1 (6 bases). The CDR3 extends over 15 amino acids. V was cut by 7 bases and J by 4 bases, with 19 bases left in between. CDR1 and CDR2 from the germline V gene are SGHTA and FQGNSA.

The rearrangement joins TRBV25-1 to TRBJ1-2, with 7 bases fitting TRBD1. The CDR3 sequence is 14 residues long. V gave up 4 bases and J gave up 4 bases; unmatched junction bases: 6. Germline lookup yields CDR1 MGHDK and CDR2 SYGVNS. The CDR3 region is CASSGTGVGYGYTF. CDR3 coding DNA: TGTGCCAGCAGTGGGACAGGCGTCGGCTATGGCTACACCTTC.

The rearrangement links TRBV5-6 to TRBJ1-5; D ambiguous. The germline CDR1 and CDR2 sequences are SGHDT and YYEEEE. Between the trimmed V and J ends, which lost 1 base and 2 bases, there was a span of 4 bases. The CDR3 runs to 13 residues. CDR3 nucleotide sequence: TGTGCCAGCAGCTTGCGGGGCAATCAGCCCCAGCATTTT. Residues: CASSLRGNQPQHF.

V and J are TRBV27 and TRBJ1-2, with 7 bases aligning to TRBD1. Germline CDR1 is MNHEY and CDR2 is SMNVEV (reference sequence). Unmatched junction bases numbered 2, after V lost 0 bases and J lost 4 bases. The CDR3 loop spans 14 amino acids. The CDR3, as DNA: TGTGCCAGCAGTTTATCTGCAGGGGGCTATGGCTACACCTTC. This sequence encodes CASSLSAGGYGYTF.

This clone was detected once. The rearrangement uses TRBV7-8 and TRBJ2-7, with 10 bases fitting TRBD2. Losses at the gene ends were 4 bases for V and 1 base for J; bases not matched to a gene: 7. The germline gives CDR1 SGHVS, CDR2 FQNEAQ. The CDR3 is 16 residues long. In nucleotides, the CDR3 is TGTGCCAGCAGCTCTAGCGGGGGCCGTAGATCCTACGAGCAGTACTTC. This gives the protein CASSSSGGRRSYEQYF.

The V and J genes are TRBV18 and TRBJ2-1; 9 bases are shared with TRBD1. This CDR3 region has 14 residues. Germline assignment: CDR1 KGHSH and CDR2 LQKENI. The V segment lost 3 bases and the J segment 10 bases; nucleotides outside the gene matches: 7. The CDR3: CASSPGTGYGEQFF. In DNA form, the CDR3 reads TGTGCCAGCTCACCGGGGACAGGGTACGGGGAGCAGTTCTTC.

This clone was seen once. The chain links TRBV29-1 to TRBJ2-3; D is possibly TRBD2 (5 bases). CDR1 and CDR2 from the germline V gene are SQVTM and ANQGSEA. CDR3 length: 12 amino acids. The V end lost 6 bases, the J end lost 1 base, and 8 bases lay between the germline ends. In DNA form, the CDR3 reads TGCAGCGTCGCCGGGGGCACAGATACGCAGTATTTT. It yields the protein CSVAGGTDTQYF.